The rows below give T cell receptor beta chains drawn from one sample of a study of T-cell memory formation after mild COVID-19. Each CDR3 protein gets one entry after TCRdb re-called the 5' RACE reads with MiXCR. Here the sample spans 550,000 to 600,000 distinct CDR3 sequences, approximately 15% being singletons. Sequenced: PBMCs or a T cell subset sorted from them (not recorded which). These TCRs come from an adult woman who had mild COVID-19 (a few samples of this study predate the infection). Cell type and time point are not known. Each CDR3 is given with its conserved first and last residue. The listing skips clone size in some rows; elsewhere it reads once, few, many or a size class.

abundance: -
v_gene: TRBV20-1
j_gene: TRBJ2-7
CDR3aa: CSASPGTGINEQYF

abundance: -
v_gene: TRBV20-1
j_gene: TRBJ2-7
CDR3aa: CSARVPGIGAGEQYF

abundance: few
v_gene: TRBV20-1
j_gene: TRBJ2-5
CDR3aa: CSARDGLAFFQETQYF

abundance: -
v_gene: TRBV7-2
j_gene: TRBJ1-2
CDR3aa: CASSFDAYGYTF

abundance: -
v_gene: TRBV12-3/TRBV12-4
j_gene: TRBJ2-7
CDR3aa: CASSFRFDGQYF

abundance: -
v_gene: TRBV29-1
j_gene: TRBJ2-7
CDR3aa: CSVSDRDEQYF

abundance: few
v_gene: TRBV6-1
j_gene: TRBJ1-4
CDR3aa: CASSTTGSIIGEKLFF

abundance: few
v_gene: TRBV24-1
j_gene: TRBJ2-2
CDR3aa: CATRQNTGELFF

abundance: few
v_gene: TRBV7-9
j_gene: TRBJ2-2
CDR3aa: CASSSPGTGGANTGELFF

abundance: few
v_gene: TRBV4-2
j_gene: TRBJ2-1
CDR3aa: CASSQERRGGHNEQFF

abundance: few
v_gene: TRBV6-2/TRBV6-3
j_gene: TRBJ1-1
CDR3aa: CASSRRVNEAFF

abundance: few
v_gene: TRBV7-9
j_gene: TRBJ2-1
CDR3aa: CASSFDRGFIDEQFF

abundance: -
v_gene: TRBV5-5
j_gene: TRBJ1-2
CDR3aa: CASSWDTGGTPYYGYTF

abundance: many
v_gene: TRBV30
j_gene: TRBJ2-7
CDR3aa: CAWSGGHPYEQYF

abundance: -
v_gene: TRBV24-1
j_gene: TRBJ2-7
CDR3aa: CATSAGSSYEQYF

abundance: -
v_gene: TRBV12-5
j_gene: TRBJ1-5
CDR3aa: CASGLGGLSNQPQHF

abundance: few
v_gene: TRBV4-1
j_gene: TRBJ1-1
CDR3aa: CASSQVGTGESFF

abundance: few
v_gene: TRBV7-9
j_gene: TRBJ1-1
CDR3aa: CASSFGQGHTEAFF

abundance: -
v_gene: TRBV19
j_gene: TRBJ2-7
CDR3aa: CASSAPGTGGAYEQYF

abundance: -
v_gene: TRBV6-5
j_gene: TRBJ2-3
CDR3aa: CASSRDRISTDTQYF

abundance: few
v_gene: TRBV6-5
j_gene: TRBJ1-6
CDR3aa: CASSYGEGANSPLHF

abundance: -
v_gene: TRBV20-1
j_gene: TRBJ2-7
CDR3aa: CSARDEASGSFYEQYF

abundance: few
v_gene: TRBV18
j_gene: TRBJ1-1
CDR3aa: CASSPGQGGFWNTEAFF

abundance: few
v_gene: TRBV7-2
j_gene: TRBJ1-2
CDR3aa: CASSLVGGSNYGYTF

abundance: few
v_gene: TRBV5-6
j_gene: TRBJ2-5
CDR3aa: CASSFGLAGGETQYF

abundance: -
v_gene: TRBV9
j_gene: TRBJ2-1
CDR3aa: CASSAEYSAQGGDEQFF

abundance: few
v_gene: TRBV27
j_gene: TRBJ2-7
CDR3aa: CASSFDSYSYEQYF

abundance: few
v_gene: TRBV5-1
j_gene: TRBJ1-2
CDR3aa: CASSSPGGQGTGYTF

abundance: few
v_gene: TRBV7-9
j_gene: TRBJ2-3
CDR3aa: CASLEAFSTQYF

abundance: -
v_gene: TRBV9
j_gene: TRBJ1-5
CDR3aa: CASSVVQEGKNQPQHF

abundance: few
v_gene: TRBV9
j_gene: TRBJ2-7
CDR3aa: CASSAGTEDREQYF

abundance: -
v_gene: TRBV7-9
j_gene: TRBJ1-2
CDR3aa: CASSFQGPYGYTF

abundance: -
v_gene: TRBV3-1
j_gene: TRBJ1-1
CDR3aa: CASSQGWGTEAFF

abundance: few
v_gene: TRBV29-1
j_gene: TRBJ2-7
CDR3aa: CSVGGGLEQYF

abundance: -
v_gene: TRBV15
j_gene: TRBJ1-3
CDR3aa: CATSRDHPFSGNTIYF

abundance: few
v_gene: TRBV6-6
j_gene: TRBJ1-5
CDR3aa: CASAPSGRTYNQPQHF

abundance: -
v_gene: TRBV9
j_gene: TRBJ2-1
CDR3aa: CASSVGWGAPGNEQFF

abundance: few
v_gene: TRBV12-3/TRBV12-4
j_gene: TRBJ2-5
CDR3aa: CASSLGQVETQYF

abundance: many
v_gene: TRBV2
j_gene: TRBJ2-7
CDR3aa: CASSEAQGAVYEQYF